The clone carrying this T cell receptor (beta chain) has a handful of counts. Its cognate antigen is unknown. This sample is part of a study of T-cell reconstitution after alpha-beta-depleted transplantation in children. Findings and caveats of the study: There were reportedly several hundred expanded graft clones from which alpha-beta T cells came about two months after transplant. After transplant, high TCRbeta diversity at day 60 in some patients arose from surviving recipient T cells and thymic progenitors. T-cell counts and diversity at one year post-transplant came mainly from newly produced T cells.

Unique molecular identifiers were built into the TCRbeta library. TCRdb re-derived calls from the PCR reads in MiXCR, one entry per CDR3 protein. The repertoire holds fewer than 550,000 distinct CDR3 sequences, with roughly 11% as singletons. The CDR3 extends over 15 amino acids. Germline V gene sequence: CDR1 LGHNA, CDR2 YSLEER. Trimming took 3 bases from V and 3 from J, leaving 14 bases between them. The clonotype was recovered from a female patient aged 2 to 10 who had a stem cell transplant for aplastic anemia, so the T cells may come from the graft donor. The chain carries TRBV4-3 and TRBJ1-1, with D perhaps matching TRBD1 (6 bases). The sequencing used PBMCs, mostly from graft donor cells, collected 180 days after TCRalphabeta/CD19-depleted stem cell transplant. CDR3 amino acids: CASSHTRKGDTEAFF. In nucleotides, the CDR3 is TGCGCCAGCAGCCATACCCGGAAGGGGGACACTGAAGCTTTCTTT.